These 5 T cell receptor beta chains were sequenced from one sample in a study of blood T cell repertoires in COVID-19. Assay: immunoSEQ multiplex PCR; the TCRdb copy retains only in-frame clones and omits some. The table includes some 240,000 clones, just under 85% detected once. Material: peripheral blood. The origin of the receptors is an elderly woman with acute or convalescent COVID-19.

The V call is TRBV2, the J call TRBJ1-1; D not resolved. The germline V gene has CDR1 SNHLY and CDR2 FYNNEI. The CDR3 is made up of 13 amino acids. Trimming pared 8 bases from V and 0 bases from J, leaving 10 bases between. CDR3 region: CASGRDMNTEAFF. CDR3 bases: TGTGCCAGCGGAAGAGACATGAACACTGAAGCTTTCTTT.

This clone was counted only a few times. The chain recombines TRBV28 with TRBJ1-1; no firm D call. The CDR3 length is 12 residues. V was trimmed by 2 bases and J by 3 bases, leaving 4 bases between them. Looked up from germline, CDR1 is MDHEN and CDR2 is SYDVKM. This CDR3 reads CASSLIYTEAFF. The CDR3 nucleotides read TGTGCCAGCAGTTTAATCTACACTGAAGCTTTCTTT.

The CDR3, as DNA: TGTGCCAGCAGCAAAGCGCCAGGGGCCTACAATGAGCAGTTCTTC. Translating it yields CASSKAPGAYNEQFF. The rearrangement joins TRBV21-1 to TRBJ2-1; no DNA check was done on the table's D call, TRBD1. TRBV21-1 is designated a pseudogene. The CDR3 has 15 amino acids.

CDR3 in DNA: TGTGCCAGCAGCCAAGGGACTAGCGGGGGGGCATTTGAGCAGTTCTTC. Protein: CASSQGTSGGAFEQFF. The chain couples TRBV3-1 (or the pseudogene TRBV3-2) to TRBJ2-1; 15 nucleotides line up with TRBD2. CDR3 length equals 16 residues. Per the germline V gene, CDR1 is LGHDT and CDR2 is YNNKEL (reference sequence). Trimming at V came to 1 base and at J to 9 bases, leaving 4 bases not matched to a gene.

CDR3 bases: TGTGCCAGCAGCTTAATAAAGCAGGGGGCTGGAGGCTACACCTTC. Protein product: CASSLIKQGAGGYTF. The J gene is TRBJ1-2, the V gene TRBV7-9; 8 bases are a match to TRBD1. The CDR3 is 15 amino acids. CDR1 and CDR2 from the germline V gene are SEHNR and FQNEAQ (reference sequence). With 2 bases clipped from V and 8 bases from J, the junction kept 10 bases outside the gene matches.